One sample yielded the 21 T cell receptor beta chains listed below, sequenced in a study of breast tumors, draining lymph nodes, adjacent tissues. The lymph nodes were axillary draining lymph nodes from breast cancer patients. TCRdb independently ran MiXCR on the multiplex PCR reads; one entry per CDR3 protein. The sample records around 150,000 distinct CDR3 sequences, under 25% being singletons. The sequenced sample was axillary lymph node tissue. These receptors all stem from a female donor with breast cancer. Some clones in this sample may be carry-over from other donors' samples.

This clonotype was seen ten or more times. CDR3 sequence reads: CASSPSSGFYNEQFF. The CDR3 bases are TGTGCCAGCAGTCCCTCTAGCGGGTTTTACAATGAGCAGTTCTTC. The chain uses TRBV2 and TRBJ2-1; TRBD2 aligns across 8 bases. The CDR3 contains 15 residues. Germline V CDR1 and CDR2: SNHLY, FYNNEI. Unmatched junction bases numbered 7, after V lost 5 bases and J lost 4 bases.

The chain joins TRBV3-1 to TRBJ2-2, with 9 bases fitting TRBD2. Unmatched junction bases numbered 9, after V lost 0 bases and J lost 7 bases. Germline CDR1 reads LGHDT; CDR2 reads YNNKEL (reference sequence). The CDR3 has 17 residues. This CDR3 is CASSQDEAGGLHGELFF. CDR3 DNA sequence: TGTGCCAGCAGCCAAGACGAAGCGGGAGGCTTACACGGGGAGCTGTTTTTT.

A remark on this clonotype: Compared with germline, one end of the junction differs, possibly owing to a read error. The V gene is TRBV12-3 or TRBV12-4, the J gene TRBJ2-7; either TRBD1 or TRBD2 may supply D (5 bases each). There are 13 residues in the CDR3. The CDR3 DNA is TGTGCCAGCGGACGGGACGCAGGCTACGGGCAGTACTTC. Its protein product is CASGRDAGYGQYF.

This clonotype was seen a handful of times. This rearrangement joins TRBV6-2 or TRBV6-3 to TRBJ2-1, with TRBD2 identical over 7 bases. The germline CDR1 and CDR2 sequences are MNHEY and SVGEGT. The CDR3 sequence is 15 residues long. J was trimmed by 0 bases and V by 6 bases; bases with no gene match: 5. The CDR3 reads CASRSGGSSYNEQFF. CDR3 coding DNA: TGTGCCAGCAGGAGCGGCGGGAGCTCCTACAATGAGCAGTTCTTC.

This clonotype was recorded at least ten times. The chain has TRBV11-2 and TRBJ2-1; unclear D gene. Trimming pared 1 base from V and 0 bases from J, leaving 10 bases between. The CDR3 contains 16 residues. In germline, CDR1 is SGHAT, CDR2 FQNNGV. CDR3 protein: CASSLGIVSSYNEQFF. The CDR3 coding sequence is TGTGCCAGCAGCTTAGGAATTGTAAGCTCCTACAATGAGCAGTTCTTC. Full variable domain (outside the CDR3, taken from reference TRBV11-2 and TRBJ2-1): EAGVAQSPRYKIIEKRQSVAFWCNPISGHATLYWYQQILGQGPKLLIQFQNNGVVDDSQLPKDRFSAERLKGVDSTLKIQPAKLEDSAVYLCASSLGIVSSYNEQFFGPGTRLTVL.

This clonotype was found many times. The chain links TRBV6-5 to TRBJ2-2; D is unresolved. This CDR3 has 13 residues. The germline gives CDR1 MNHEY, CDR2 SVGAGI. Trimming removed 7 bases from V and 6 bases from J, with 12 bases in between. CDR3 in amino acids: CASKIGFPGELFF. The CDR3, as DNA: TGTGCCAGCAAAATTGGGTTTCCCGGGGAGCTGTTTTTT.

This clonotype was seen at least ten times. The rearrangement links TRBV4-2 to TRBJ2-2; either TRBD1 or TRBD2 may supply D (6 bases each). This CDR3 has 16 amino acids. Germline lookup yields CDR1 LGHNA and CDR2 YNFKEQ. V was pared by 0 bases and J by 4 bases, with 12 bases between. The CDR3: CASSQDVGGITGELFF. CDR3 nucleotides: TGTGCCAGCAGCCAAGATGTGGGGGGCATCACCGGGGAGCTGTTTTTT.

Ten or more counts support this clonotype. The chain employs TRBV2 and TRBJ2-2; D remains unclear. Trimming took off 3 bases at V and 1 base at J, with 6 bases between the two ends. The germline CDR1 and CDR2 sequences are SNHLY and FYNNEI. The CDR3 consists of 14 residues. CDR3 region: CASSETRNTGELFF. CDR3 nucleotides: TGTGCCAGCAGTGAGACCCGGAACACCGGGGAGCTGTTTTTT.

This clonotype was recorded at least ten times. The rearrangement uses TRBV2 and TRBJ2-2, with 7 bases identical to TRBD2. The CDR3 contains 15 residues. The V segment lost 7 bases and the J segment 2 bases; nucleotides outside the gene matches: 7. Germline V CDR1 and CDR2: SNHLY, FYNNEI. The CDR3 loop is CASTRLAFNTGELFF. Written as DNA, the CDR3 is TGTGCCAGCACCCGACTAGCATTCAACACCGGGGAGCTGTTTTTT.

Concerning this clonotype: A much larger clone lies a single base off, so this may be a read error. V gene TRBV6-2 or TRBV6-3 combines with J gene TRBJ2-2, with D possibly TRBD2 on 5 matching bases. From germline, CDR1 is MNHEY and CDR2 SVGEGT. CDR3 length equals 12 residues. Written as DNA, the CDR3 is TGTGCCAGCAACAGAAACACCGGGGAGCTGTTATTT. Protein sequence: CASNRNTGELLF.

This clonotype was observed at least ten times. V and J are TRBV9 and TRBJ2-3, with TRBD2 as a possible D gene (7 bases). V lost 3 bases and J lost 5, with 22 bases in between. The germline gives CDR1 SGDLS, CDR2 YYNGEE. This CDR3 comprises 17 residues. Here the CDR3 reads CASSAGVGGRAGDTQYF. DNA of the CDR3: TGTGCCAGCAGCGCAGGGGTAGGGGGGAGGGCAGGAGATACGCAGTATTTT. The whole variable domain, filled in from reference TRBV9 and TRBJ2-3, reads DSGVTQTPKHLITATGQRVTLRCSPRSGDLSVYWYQQSLDQGLQFLIQYYNGEERAKGNILERFSAQQFPDLHSELNLSSLELGDSALYFCASSAGVGGRAGDTQYFGPGTRLTVL.

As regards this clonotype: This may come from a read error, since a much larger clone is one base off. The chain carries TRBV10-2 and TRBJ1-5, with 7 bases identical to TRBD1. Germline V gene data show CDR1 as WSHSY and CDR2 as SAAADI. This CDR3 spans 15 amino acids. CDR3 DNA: TGCGCCAGCAGTGAGTCGGCAGGGGGTTACGATTACGAGTATTTT. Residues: CASSESAGGYDYEYF.

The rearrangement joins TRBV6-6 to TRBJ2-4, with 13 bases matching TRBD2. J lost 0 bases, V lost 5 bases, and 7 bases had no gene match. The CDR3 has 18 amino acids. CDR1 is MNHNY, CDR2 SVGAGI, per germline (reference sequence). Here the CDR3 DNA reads TGTGCCAGCAGTACAGGACTAGCGGGAGAGCTAGCCAAAAACATTCAGTACTTC. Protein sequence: CASSTGLAGELAKNIQYF.

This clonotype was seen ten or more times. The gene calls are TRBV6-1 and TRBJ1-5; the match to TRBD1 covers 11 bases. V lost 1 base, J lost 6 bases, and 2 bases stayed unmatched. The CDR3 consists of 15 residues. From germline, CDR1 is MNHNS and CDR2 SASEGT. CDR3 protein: CASSEGTGGGQPQHF. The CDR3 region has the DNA TGTGCCAGCAGTGAAGGGACAGGGGGCGGTCAGCCCCAGCATTTT.

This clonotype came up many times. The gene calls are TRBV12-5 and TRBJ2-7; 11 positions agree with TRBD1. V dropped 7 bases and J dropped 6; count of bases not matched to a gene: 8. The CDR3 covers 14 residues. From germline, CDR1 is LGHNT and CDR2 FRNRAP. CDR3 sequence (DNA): TGTGCTAGTGCCACCGGGACAGGGGGTGGCGAGCAGTACTTC. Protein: CASATGTGGGEQYF.

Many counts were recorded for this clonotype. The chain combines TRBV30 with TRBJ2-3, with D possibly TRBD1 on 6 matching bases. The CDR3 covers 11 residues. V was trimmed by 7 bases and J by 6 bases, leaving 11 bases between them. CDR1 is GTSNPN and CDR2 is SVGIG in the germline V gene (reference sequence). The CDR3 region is CASDRGDTQYF. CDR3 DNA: TGTGCCTCGGACAGAGGGGATACGCAGTATTTT.

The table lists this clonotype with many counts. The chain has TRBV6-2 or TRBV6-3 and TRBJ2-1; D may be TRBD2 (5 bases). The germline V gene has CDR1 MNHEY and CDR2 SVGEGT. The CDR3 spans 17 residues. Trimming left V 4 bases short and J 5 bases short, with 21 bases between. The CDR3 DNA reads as TGTGCCAGCAGTTCCCTCTTTGGGAGAAAGGCCAACAATGAGCAGTTCTTC. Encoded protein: CASSSLFGRKANNEQFF.

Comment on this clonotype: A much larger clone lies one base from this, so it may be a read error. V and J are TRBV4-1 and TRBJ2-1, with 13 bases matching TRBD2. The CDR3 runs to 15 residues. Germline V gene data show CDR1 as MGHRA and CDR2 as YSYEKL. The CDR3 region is CASRYGLAGVDERFF. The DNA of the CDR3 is TGCGCCAGCAGATACGGACTAGCGGGAGTCGATGAGCGGTTCTTC.

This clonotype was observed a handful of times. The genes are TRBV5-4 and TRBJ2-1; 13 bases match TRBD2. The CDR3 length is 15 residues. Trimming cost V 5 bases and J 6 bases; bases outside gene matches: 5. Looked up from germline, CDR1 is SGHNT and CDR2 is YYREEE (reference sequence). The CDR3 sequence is CASSQTSGRTNEQFF. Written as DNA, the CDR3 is TGTGCCAGCAGTCAGACTAGCGGGAGGACCAATGAGCAGTTCTTC.

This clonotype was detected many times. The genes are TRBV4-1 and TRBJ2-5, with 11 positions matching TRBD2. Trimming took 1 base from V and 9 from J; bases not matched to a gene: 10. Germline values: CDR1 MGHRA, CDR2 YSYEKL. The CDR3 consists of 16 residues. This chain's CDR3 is CASSQAGLAASEAQYF. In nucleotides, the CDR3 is TGCGCCAGCAGCCAAGCGGGACTAGCGGCTTCTGAGGCCCAGTACTTC.

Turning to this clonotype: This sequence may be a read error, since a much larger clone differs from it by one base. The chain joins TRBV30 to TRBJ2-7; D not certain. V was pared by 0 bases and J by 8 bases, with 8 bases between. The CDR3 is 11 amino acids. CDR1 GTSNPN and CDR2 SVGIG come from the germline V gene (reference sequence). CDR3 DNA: TGTGCCTGGAGTGTGCGAGACAAGCAGTACTTC. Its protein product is CAWSVRDKQYF. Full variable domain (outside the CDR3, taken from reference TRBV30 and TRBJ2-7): SQTIHQWPATLVQPVGSPLSLECTVEGTSNPNLYWYRQAAGRGLQLLFYSVGIGQISSEVPQNLSASRPQDRQFILSSKKLLLSDSGFYLCAWSVRDKQYFGPGTRLTVT.